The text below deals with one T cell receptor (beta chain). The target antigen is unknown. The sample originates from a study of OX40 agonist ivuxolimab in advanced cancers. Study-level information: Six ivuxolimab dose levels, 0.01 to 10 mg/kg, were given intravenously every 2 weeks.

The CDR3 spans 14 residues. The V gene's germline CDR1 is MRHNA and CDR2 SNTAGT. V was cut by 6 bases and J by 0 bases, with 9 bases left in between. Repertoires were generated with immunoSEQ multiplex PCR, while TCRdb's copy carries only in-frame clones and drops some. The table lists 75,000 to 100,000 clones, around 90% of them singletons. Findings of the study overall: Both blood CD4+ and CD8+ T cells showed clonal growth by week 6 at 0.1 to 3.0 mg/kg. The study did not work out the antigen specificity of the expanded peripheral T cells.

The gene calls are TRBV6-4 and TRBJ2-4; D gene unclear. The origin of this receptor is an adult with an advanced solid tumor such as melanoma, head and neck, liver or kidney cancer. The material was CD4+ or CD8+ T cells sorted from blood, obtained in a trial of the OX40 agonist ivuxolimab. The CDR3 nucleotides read TGTGCCAGCAGATGTCAGGTAGCCAAAAACATTCAGTACTTC. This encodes CASRCQVAKNIQYF.